This entry is about one T cell receptor (beta chain). The antigen is undetermined. The CDR3 length is 16 residues. V gave up 3 bases and J gave up 3 bases, with 16 bases separating them. Germline lookup yields CDR1 SEHNR and CDR2 FQNEAQ (reference sequence). These data come from a study of cytomegalovirus exposure and HLA in healthy donors. Across the study: There were approximately 81 million unique TCRs (from HLA-typed donors) in an early data release. The Caucasian-associated ancestry cluster contained around four fifths of the roughly 400 genotyped donors.

Both 60 Vbeta primers and 13 Jbeta primers went into the PCR. Clones were read by immunoSEQ multiplex PCR, and TCRdb kept only the in-frame ones, dropping some. Of about 130,000 clones detected, approximately 79% appear once; the ten largest clones hold around 3.7%. Study results and caveats: A prior analysis recorded that most TCR beta V segments were productive about 90% or about 30% of the time.

The chain uses TRBV7-9 and TRBJ2-3; TRBD2 might be the D (6 bases). The source is a man aged 25-45 years in good health and CMV-seronegative. Sequences were obtained from PBMCs. The CDR3 nucleotides read TGTGCCAGCAGCTTCGAACCGGGGACTGGGACAGATACGCAGTATTTT. It codes for CASSFEPGTGTDTQYF.